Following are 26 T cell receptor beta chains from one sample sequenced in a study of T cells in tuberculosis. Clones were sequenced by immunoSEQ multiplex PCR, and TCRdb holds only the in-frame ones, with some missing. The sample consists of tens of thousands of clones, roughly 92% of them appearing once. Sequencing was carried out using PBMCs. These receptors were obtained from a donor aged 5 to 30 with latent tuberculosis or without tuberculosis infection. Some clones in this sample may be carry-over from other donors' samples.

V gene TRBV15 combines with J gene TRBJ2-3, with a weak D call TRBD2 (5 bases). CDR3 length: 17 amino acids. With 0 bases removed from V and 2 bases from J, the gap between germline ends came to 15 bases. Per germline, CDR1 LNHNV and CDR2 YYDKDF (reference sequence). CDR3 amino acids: CATSRDEIARDTDTQYF. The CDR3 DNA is TGTGCCACCAGCAGAGATGAGATAGCCCGGGACACAGATACGCAGTATTTT.

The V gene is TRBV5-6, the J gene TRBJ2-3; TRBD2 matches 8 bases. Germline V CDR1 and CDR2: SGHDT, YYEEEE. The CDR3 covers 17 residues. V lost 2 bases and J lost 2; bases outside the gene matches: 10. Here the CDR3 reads CASSLLRGETYTDTQYF. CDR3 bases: TGTGCCAGCAGCTTACTGCGGGGGGAAACCTACACAGATACGCAGTATTTT.

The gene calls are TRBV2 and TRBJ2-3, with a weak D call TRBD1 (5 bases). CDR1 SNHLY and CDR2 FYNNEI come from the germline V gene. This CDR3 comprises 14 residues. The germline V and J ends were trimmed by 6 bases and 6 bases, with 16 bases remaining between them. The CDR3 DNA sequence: TGTGCCAGCAGGGAATTACAGGACGCCGATACGCAGTATTTT. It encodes CASRELQDADTQYF.

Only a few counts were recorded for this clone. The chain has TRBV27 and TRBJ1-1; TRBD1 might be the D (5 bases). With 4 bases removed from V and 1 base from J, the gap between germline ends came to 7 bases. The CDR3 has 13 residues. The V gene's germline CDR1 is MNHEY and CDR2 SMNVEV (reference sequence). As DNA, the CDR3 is TGTGCCAGCAGTTCCCAGGGGAACACTGAAGCTTTCTTT. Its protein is CASSSQGNTEAFF.

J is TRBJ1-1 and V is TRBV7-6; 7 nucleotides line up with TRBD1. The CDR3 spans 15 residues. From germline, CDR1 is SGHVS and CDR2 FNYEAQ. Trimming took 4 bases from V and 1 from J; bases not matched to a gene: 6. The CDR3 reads CASSWMGQPNTEAFF. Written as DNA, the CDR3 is TGTGCCAGCAGCTGGATGGGACAGCCGAACACTGAAGCTTTCTTT.

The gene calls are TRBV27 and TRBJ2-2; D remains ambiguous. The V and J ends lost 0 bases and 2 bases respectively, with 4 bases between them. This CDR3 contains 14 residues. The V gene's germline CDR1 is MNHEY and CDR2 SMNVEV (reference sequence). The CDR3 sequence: CASSLSQNTGELFF. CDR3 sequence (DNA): TGTGCCAGCAGTTTATCTCAAAACACCGGGGAGCTGTTTTTT.

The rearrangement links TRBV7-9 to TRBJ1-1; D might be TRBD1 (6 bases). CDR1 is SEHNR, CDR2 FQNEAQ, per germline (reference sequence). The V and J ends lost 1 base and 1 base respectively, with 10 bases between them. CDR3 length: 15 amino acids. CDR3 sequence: CASSLEQGWNTEAFF. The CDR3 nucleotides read TGTGCCAGCAGCTTAGAACAGGGTTGGAACACTGAAGCTTTCTTT.

The DNA for the CDR3 is TGTGCCAGCAGCTTGCGGGGAGTGCATGAAAAACTGTTTTTT. Amino acid sequence: CASSLRGVHEKLFF. V usage is TRBV5-4 and J usage is TRBJ1-4; D not certain. Germline loops: CDR1 SGHNT, CDR2 YYREEE (reference sequence). Trimming stripped 1 base from V and 6 bases from J, with 10 bases between. This CDR3 comprises 14 residues.

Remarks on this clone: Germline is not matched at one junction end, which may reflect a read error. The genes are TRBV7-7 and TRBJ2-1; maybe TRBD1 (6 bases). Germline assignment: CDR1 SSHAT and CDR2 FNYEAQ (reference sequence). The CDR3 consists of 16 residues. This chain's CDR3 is CASSLVGASSYNEQFF. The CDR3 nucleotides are TGTGCTAGCAGCTTAGTGGGGGCTAGCTCCTACAATGAGCAGTTCTTC.

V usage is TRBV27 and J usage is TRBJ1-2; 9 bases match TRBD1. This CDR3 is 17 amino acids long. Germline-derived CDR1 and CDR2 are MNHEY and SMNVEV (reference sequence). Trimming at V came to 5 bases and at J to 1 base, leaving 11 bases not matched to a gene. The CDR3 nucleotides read TGTGCCAGCAGTCCCTGGACAGGGGCCCCTGGTAACTATGGCTACACCTTC. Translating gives CASSPWTGAPGNYGYTF.

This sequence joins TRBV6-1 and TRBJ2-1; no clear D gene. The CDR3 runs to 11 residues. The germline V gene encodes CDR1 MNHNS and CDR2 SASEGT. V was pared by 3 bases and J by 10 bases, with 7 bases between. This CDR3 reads CASSDWREQFF. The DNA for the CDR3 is TGTGCCAGCAGTGATTGGAGAGAGCAGTTCTTC.

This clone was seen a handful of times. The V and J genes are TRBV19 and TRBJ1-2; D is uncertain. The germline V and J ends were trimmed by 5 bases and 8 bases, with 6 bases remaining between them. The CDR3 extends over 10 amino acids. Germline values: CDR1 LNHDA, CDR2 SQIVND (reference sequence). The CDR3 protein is CASSAGGYTF. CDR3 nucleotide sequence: TGTGCCAGTAGTGCGGGGGGCTACACCTTC.

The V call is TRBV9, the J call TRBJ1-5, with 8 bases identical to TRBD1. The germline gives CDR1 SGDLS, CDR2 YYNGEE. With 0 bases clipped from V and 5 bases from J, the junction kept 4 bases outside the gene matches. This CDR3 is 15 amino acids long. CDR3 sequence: CASSVGQGRDQPQHF. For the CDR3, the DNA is TGTGCCAGCAGCGTAGGACAGGGGAGGGATCAGCCCCAGCATTTT.

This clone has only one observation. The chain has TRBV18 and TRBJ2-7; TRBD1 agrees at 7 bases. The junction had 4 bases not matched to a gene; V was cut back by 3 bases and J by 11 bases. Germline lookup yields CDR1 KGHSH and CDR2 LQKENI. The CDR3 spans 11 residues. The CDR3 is CASSPSGQKYF. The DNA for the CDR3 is TGTGCCAGCTCACCCTCGGGACAGAAGTACTTC.

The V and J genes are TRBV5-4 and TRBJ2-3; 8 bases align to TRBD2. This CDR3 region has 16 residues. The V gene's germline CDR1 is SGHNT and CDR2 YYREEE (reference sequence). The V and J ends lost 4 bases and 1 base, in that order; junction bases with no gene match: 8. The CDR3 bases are TGTGCCAGCAGCCTTGATCCGACTAGCGGCACAGATACGCAGTATTTT. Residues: CASSLDPTSGTDTQYF.

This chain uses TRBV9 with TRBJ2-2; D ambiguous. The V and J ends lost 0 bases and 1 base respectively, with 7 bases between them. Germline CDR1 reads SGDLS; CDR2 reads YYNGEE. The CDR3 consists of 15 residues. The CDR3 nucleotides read TGTGCCAGCAGCGTAGTTCGAGGGAACACCGGGGAGCTGTTTTTT. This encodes CASSVVRGNTGELFF.

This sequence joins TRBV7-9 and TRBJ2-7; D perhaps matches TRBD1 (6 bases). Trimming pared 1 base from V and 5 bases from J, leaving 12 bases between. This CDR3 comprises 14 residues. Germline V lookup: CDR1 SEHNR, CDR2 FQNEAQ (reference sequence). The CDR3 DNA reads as TGTGCCAGCAGCTTAGGGACAGTAAGCCACGAGCAGTACTTC. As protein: CASSLGTVSHEQYF. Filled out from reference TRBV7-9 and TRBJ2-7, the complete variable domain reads DTGVSQNPRHKITKRGQNVTFRCDPISEHNRLYWYRQTLGQGPEFLTYFQNEAQLEKSRLLSDRFSAERPKGSFSTLEIQRTEQGDSAMYLCASSLGTVSHEQYFGPGTRLTVT.

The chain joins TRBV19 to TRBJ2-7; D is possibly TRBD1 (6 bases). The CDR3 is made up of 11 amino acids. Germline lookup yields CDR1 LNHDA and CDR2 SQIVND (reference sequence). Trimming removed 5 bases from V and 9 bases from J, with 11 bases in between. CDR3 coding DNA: TGTGCCAGTAGTGAGGGGGTCGGGCAGTACTTC. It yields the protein CASSEGVGQYF.

The CDR3 nucleotides are TGTGCCAGTAGTATAGGCCCGGGAAGCTCCTACGAGCAGTACTTC. Translating it yields CASSIGPGSSYEQYF. The chain is built from TRBV19 and TRBJ2-7; D is possibly TRBD2 (5 bases). Germline V gene lookup returns CDR1 LNHDA and CDR2 SQIVND (reference sequence). The CDR3 totals 15 residues. V shed 1 base and J shed 0 bases, with 10 bases lying between them.

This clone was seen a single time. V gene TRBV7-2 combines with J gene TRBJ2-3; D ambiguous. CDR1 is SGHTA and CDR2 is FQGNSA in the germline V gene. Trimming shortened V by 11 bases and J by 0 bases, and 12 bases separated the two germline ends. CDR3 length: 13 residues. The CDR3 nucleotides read TGTGCCTCCCGGAGCGAAAGCACAGATACGCAGTATTTT. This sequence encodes CASRSESTDTQYF.

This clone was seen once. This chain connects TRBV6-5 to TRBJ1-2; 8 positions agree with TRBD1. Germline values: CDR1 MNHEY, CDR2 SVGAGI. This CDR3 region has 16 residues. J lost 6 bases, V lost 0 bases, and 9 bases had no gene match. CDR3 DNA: TGTGCCAGCAGTTACTCGTATCGCCCACAGGGGGATGGCTACACCTTC. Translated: CASSYSYRPQGDGYTF.

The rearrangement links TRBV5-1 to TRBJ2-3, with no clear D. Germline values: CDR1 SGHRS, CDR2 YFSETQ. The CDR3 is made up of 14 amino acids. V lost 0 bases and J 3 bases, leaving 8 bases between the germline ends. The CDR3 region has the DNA TGCGCCAGCAGCTTGGACGGAGTAACAGATACGCAGTATTTT. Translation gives CASSLDGVTDTQYF.

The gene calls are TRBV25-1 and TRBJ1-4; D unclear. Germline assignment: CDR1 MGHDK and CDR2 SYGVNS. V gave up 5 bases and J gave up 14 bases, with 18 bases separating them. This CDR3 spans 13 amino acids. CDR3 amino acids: CASSSHDAGILFF. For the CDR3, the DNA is TGTGCCAGCAGTTCTCATGACGCGGGGATCCTGTTTTTT.

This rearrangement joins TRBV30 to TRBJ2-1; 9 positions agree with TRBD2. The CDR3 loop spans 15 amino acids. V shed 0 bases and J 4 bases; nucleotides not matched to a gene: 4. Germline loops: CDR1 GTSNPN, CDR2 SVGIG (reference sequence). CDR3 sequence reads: CAWSVSLAGYNEQFF. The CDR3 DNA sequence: TGTGCCTGGAGTGTATCCCTAGCGGGATACAATGAGCAGTTCTTC.

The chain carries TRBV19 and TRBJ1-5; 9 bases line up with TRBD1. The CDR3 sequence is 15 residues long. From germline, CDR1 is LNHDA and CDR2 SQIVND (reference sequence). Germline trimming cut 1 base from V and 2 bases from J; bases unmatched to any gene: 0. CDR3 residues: CASSIGTGGNQPQHF. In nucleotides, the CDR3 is TGTGCCAGTAGTATAGGGACAGGGGGCAATCAGCCCCAGCATTTT.

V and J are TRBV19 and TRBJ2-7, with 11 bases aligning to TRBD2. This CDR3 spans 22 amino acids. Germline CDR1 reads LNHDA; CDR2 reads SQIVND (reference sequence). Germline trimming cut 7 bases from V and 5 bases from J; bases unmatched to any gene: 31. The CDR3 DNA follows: TGTGCCAGTATCCACAAGGGGAACCGGGACCCCGATACTAGCGGGAGACAGGACGAGCAGTACTTC. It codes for CASIHKGNRDPDTSGRQDEQYF. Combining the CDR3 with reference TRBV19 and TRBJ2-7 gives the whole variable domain DGGITQSPKYLFRKEGQNVTLSCEQNLNHDAMYWYRQDPGQGLRLIYYSQIVNDFQKGDIAEGYSVSREKKESFPLTVTSAQKNPTAFYLCASIHKGNRDPDTSGRQDEQYFGPGTRLTVT.